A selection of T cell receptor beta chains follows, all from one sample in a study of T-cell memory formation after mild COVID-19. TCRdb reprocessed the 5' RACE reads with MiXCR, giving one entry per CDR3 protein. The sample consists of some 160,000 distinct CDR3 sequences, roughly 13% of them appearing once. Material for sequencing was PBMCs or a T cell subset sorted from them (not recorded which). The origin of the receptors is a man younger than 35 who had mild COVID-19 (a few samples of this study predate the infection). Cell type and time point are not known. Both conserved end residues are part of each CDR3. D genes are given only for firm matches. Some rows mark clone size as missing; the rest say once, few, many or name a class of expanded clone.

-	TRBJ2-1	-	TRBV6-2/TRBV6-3	CASSYGAEQFF	TGTGCCAGCAGTTACGGGGCAGAGCAGTTCTTC
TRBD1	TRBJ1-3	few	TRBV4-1	CASSQEPGQGAGNTIYF	TGCGCCAGCAGCCAGGAACCGGGACAGGGGGCTGGAAACACCATATATTTT
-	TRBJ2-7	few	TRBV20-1	CSARRQGGDEQYF	TGCAGTGCTAGGAGGCAGGGTGGCGACGAGCAGTACTTC
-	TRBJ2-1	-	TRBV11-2	CASSNLNEQFF	TGTGCCAGCAGTAACCTCAATGAGCAGTTCTTC
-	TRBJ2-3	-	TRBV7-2	CASSVYRGSTDTQYF	TGTGCCAGCAGCGTCTATCGAGGTAGCACAGATACGCAGTATTTT
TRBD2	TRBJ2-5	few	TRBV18	CASSPVGTSGSETQYF	TGTGCCAGCTCACCAGTCGGGACTAGCGGATCAGAGACCCAGTACTTC
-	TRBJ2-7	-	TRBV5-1	CASGLGMDEQYF	TGCGCCAGCGGCCTAGGGATGGACGAGCAGTACTTC
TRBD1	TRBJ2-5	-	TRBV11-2	CASSLVTGGQETQYF	TGTGCCAGCAGCTTAGTCACAGGGGGCCAAGAGACCCAGTACTTC
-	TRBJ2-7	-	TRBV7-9	CASSPRQTYEQYF	TGTGCCAGCAGCCCACGACAGACCTACGAGCAGTACTTC
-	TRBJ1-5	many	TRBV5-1	CASSFGSNQPQHF	TGCGCCAGCAGCTTTGGGAGCAATCAGCCCCAGCATTTT
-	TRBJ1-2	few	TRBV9	CASSEYTVGGYTF	TGTGCCAGCAGCGAGTATACCGTTGGTGGCTACACCTTC
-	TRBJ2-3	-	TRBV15	CATSRIMPDTQYF	TGTGCCACCAGCAGGATCATGCCAGATACGCAGTATTTT
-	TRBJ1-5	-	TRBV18	CASGSGRQNQPQHF	TGTGCCAGCGGCAGCGGCCGCCAGAATCAGCCCCAGCATTTT
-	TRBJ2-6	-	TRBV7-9	CASSRDSGANVLTF	TGTGCCAGCAGCCGGGACTCTGGGGCCAACGTCCTGACTTTC
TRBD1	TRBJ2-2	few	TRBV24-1	CATSDTRQGPSTGELFF	TGTGCCACCAGTGACACTCGACAGGGACCGTCTACCGGGGAGCTGTTTTTT
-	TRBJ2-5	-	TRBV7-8	CASAKAGVETQYF	TGTGCCAGCGCCAAGGCAGGGGTAGAGACCCAGTACTTC
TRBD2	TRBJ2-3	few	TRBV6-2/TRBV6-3	CASKRLISGGMADTQYF	TGTGCCAGCAAGCGACTTATTAGCGGGGGGATGGCGGATACGCAGTATTTT
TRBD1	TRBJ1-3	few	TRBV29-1	CSIIQGAGGNTIYF	TGCAGCATTATACAGGGGGCAGGGGGAAACACCATATATTTT
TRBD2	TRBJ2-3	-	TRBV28	CASSLVSSGGADTQYF	TGTGCCAGCAGTTTAGTGTCTAGCGGGGGGGCAGATACGCAGTATTTT
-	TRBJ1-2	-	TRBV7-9	CASSAGDPYGYTF	TGTGCCAGCAGCGCCGGGGACCCCTATGGCTACACCTTC
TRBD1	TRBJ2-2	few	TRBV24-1	CATSDPSGTGTGELFF	TGTGCCACCAGTGATCCTTCCGGGACAGGAACCGGGGAGCTGTTTTTT
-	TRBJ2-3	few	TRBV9	CASSVAGADTQYF	TGTGCCAGCAGCGTAGCTGGGGCAGATACGCAGTATTTT
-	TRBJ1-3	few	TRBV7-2	CASSFGAWVTSIYF	TGTGCCAGCAGCTTTGGGGCGTGGGTGACCTCTATATATTTT
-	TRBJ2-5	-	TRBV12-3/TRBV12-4	CASSFDRKVTQYF	TGTGCCAGCAGTTTTGACAGAAAAGTCACCCAGTACTTC
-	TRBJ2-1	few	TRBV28	CASSPPTASSYNEQFF	TGTGCCAGCAGCCCCCCCACCGCGAGCTCCTACAATGAGCAGTTCTTC
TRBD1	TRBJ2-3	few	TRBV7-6	CASSLPYRGQDTQYF	TGTGCCAGCAGCTTACCCTACAGGGGTCAAGATACGCAGTATTTT
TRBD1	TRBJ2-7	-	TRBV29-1	CSVGGQGAEEQYF	TGCAGCGTTGGCGGACAGGGGGCCGAGGAGCAGTACTTC
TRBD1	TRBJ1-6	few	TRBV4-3	CASSQDRGQGAINSPLHF	TGCGCCAGCAGCCAAGATAGGGGACAGGGAGCGATCAATTCACCCCTCCACTTT
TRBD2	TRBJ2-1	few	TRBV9	CASSVAGTSGGYNEQFF	TGTGCCAGCAGCGTAGCGGGGACTAGCGGGGGGTACAATGAGCAGTTCTTC
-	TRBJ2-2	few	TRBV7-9	CASSLGSADTGELFF	TGTGCCAGCAGTTTGGGATCGGCCGACACCGGGGAGCTGTTTTTT
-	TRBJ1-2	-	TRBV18	CASSPRSYGYTF	TGTGCCAGCTCACCCCGGAGCTATGGCTACACCTTC
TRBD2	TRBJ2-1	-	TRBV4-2	CASSQVLAGDEQFF	TGTGCCAGCAGCCAAGTGTTAGCGGGGGATGAGCAGTTCTTC
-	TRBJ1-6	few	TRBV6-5	CASSPRLSSYNSPLHF	TGTGCCAGCAGTCCAAGACTCAGCTCCTATAATTCACCCCTCCACTTT
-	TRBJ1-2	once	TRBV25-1	CASSLYSLYGYTF	TGTGCCAGCAGTTTATACAGCCTCTATGGCTACACCTTC
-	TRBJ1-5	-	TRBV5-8	CASSLGVTGSAQPQHF	TGTGCCAGCAGCTTGGGGGTGACAGGATCTGCTCAGCCCCAGCATTTT
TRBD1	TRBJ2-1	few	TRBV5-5	CASMRTGENEQFF	TGTGCCAGCATGCGGACAGGGGAGAATGAGCAGTTCTTC
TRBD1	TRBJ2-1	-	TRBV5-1	CASSRGLQGNRYNEQFF	TGCGCCAGCAGCAGGGGCCTACAGGGGAATCGGTACAATGAGCAGTTCTTC
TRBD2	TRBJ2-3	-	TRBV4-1	CASRGSRTSSPDTQYF	TGCGCCAGCCGTGGTTCGAGGACTAGCAGTCCCGATACGCAGTATTTT
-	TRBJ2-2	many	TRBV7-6	CASSPFIGELFF	TGTGCCAGCAGCCCCTTTATCGGGGAGCTGTTTTTT
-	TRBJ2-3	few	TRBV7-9	CASSSAALGVRDTQYF	TGTGCCAGCAGCTCAGCCGCGCTAGGGGTCAGGGATACGCAGTATTTT
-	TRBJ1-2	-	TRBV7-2	CASSLYSTRPGGYTF	TGTGCCAGCAGCTTATACTCAACACGACCGGGTGGCTACACCTTC